This record concerns one TCR beta chain sequence. Authors' analysis steps: The assay estimated nucleated cells by amplifying reference gene primers. TCRdb's copy holds only in-frame clones and misses some; the assay was immunoSEQ multiplex PCR. The DNA gave D and trimming, while V, J and clone size come from that table. The data hold around 170,000 clones, with 65% to 90% observed a single time. This entry comes from a study of blood T cell repertoires in COVID-19. About the research overall: Italy, Spain and the United States were the sources of the convalescent and acute COVID-19 samples. T cells, B-cell-depleted T cells, or PBMCs supplied cDNA or gDNA.

This CDR3 has 14 residues. Trimming left V 8 bases short and J 4 bases short, with 14 bases between. Germline loops: CDR1 SGHVS, CDR2 FQNEAQ. This rearrangement joins TRBV7-8 to TRBJ2-2; tentative D call: TRBD1 (6 bases). Sequenced input: peripheral blood. The origin of this receptor is a human donor in a cohort sampled during active COVID-19. CDR3 protein: CASRRRGSTGELFF. DNA of the CDR3: TGTGCCAGCCGCCGTAGGGGGAGCACCGGGGAGCTGTTTTTT.